Below, one T cell receptor beta chain is given with its context. This sample includes further DNA sequences coding for the same CDR3. These data belong to a study of shared clonotypes between healthy human individuals. Clones were sequenced by immunoSEQ multiplex PCR, and TCRdb holds only the in-frame ones, with some missing. The sample lists about 1 million clones, roughly 74% occurring once. The CDR3 sequence is 14 residues long. The V and J ends lost 5 bases and 0 bases, in that order; junction bases with no gene match: 2. CDR1 is MDHEN and CDR2 is SYDVKM in the germline V gene. This receptor was identified in a man younger than 30 in good health. Some clones in this sample may be carry-over from other donors' samples. Sample: memory CD4+ T cells from PBMCs. Stated subset: CD45RA-negative fraction. The chain joins TRBV28 to TRBJ1-2; 8 bases fit TRBD1. The CDR3 is CASSPQGANYGYTF. The CDR3 region has the DNA TGTGCCAGCAGTCCACAGGGGGCTAACTATGGCTACACCTTC.